Detailed here is one T cell receptor beta chain. Profiled with immunoSEQ multiplex PCR; TCRdb holds only in-frame clones, not every one. Found here are 25,000 to 35,000 clones, over 75% of them singletons; the top ten hold 3% to 4%. CDR1 is SGHRS and CDR2 is YFSETQ in the germline V gene. CDR3 size: 12 residues. The junction had 1 base not matched to a gene; V was cut back by 2 bases and J by 6 bases. This entry belongs to a study of tissue T cells after allogeneic stem cell transplantation. The clonotype comes from a woman aged 18-49 years who later had graft-versus-host disease after an allogeneic stem cell transplant. V gene TRBV5-1 combines with J gene TRBJ1-1, with 7 bases that match TRBD1. The specimen was blood, collected before transplantation. CDR3 sequence (DNA): TGCGCCAGCAGCTTCCAGGGGGCTGAAGCTTTCTTT. Protein: CASSFQGAEAFF.